The 20 T cell receptor beta chains listed next were all sequenced from one sample in a study of beta chain features in type 1 diabetes. Sequencing targeted expressed TCRB transcripts, as all isolated RNA had been reverse transcribed. Using immunoSEQ multiplex PCR, the repertoire was profiled, and TCRdb retains in-frame clones only, with some absent. The sample records around 140,000 clones, about 10% being singletons. Specimen: naive CD4+ T cells from blood. All receptors come from a man aged 18-30 years in good health.

This sequence joins TRBV4-3 and TRBJ2-2; maybe TRBD2 (5 bases). Trimming stripped 1 base from V and 1 base from J, with 7 bases between. The germline V gene encodes CDR1 LGHNA and CDR2 YSLEER. The CDR3 is 15 amino acids. The CDR3 nucleotides read TGCGCCAGCAGCCAAGGGGCGGGGAACACCGGGGAGCTGTTTTTT. Translated, it gives CASSQGAGNTGELFF.

The chain employs TRBV19 and TRBJ2-7, with a tentative D call TRBD1 (5 bases). From germline, CDR1 is LNHDA and CDR2 SQIVND (reference sequence). V was clipped by 1 base and J by 1 base, with 8 bases between them. There are 14 residues in the CDR3. The CDR3: CASSIGGSSYEQYF. DNA for the CDR3: TGTGCCAGTAGTATAGGGGGCAGTTCCTACGAGCAGTACTTC. Full variable domain (outside the CDR3, taken from reference TRBV19 and TRBJ2-7): DGGITQSPKYLFRKEGQNVTLSCEQNLNHDAMYWYRQDPGQGLRLIYYSQIVNDFQKGDIAEGYSVSREKKESFPLTVTSAQKNPTAFYLCASSIGGSSYEQYFGPGTRLTVT.

This clone was seen more than once but under ten times. This rearrangement joins TRBV4-3 to TRBJ2-2; D unresolved. The V end lost 4 bases, the J end lost 2 bases, and 11 bases lay between the germline ends. Per germline, CDR1 LGHNA and CDR2 YSLEER. The CDR3 has 15 residues. For the CDR3, the DNA is TGCGCCAGCAGCCGAGTTGACACCAACACCGGGGAGCTGTTTTTT. Translating gives CASSRVDTNTGELFF.

The chain employs TRBV7-2 and TRBJ1-5; perhaps TRBD1 as D (5 bases). The CDR3 totals 13 residues. Germline lookup yields CDR1 SGHTA and CDR2 FQGNSA. V was clipped by 3 bases and J by 6 bases, with 9 bases between them. CDR3 region: CASSLGTSQPQHF. The CDR3 nucleotides are TGTGCCAGCAGCTTGGGGACTTCTCAGCCCCAGCATTTT.

The genes are TRBV2 and TRBJ1-4; the D gene is possibly TRBD1 (5 bases). The germline V gene encodes CDR1 SNHLY and CDR2 FYNNEI. The CDR3 contains 13 residues. V lost 5 bases to trimming and J lost 6 bases, with 10 bases between them. CDR3 in DNA: TGTGCCAGCAGTACGGGGGGAGATGAAAAACTGTTTTTT. This codes for CASSTGGDEKLFF.

The chain employs TRBV7-6 and TRBJ2-5; 8 bases are a match to TRBD2. V dropped 4 bases and J dropped 0; count of bases not matched to a gene: 4. The CDR3 contains 15 residues. From germline, CDR1 is SGHVS and CDR2 FNYEAQ. This CDR3 is CASSSGGGYQETQYF. Written as DNA, the CDR3 is TGTGCCAGCAGCTCCGGGGGGGGTTACCAAGAGACCCAGTACTTC. Drawing the rest from reference TRBV7-6 and TRBJ2-5, the complete variable domain is GAGVSQSPRYKVTKRGQDVALRCDPISGHVSLYWYRQALGQGPEFLTYFNYEAQQDKSGLPNDRFSAERPEGSISTLTIQRTEQRDSAMYRCASSSGGGYQETQYFGPGTRLLVL.

This clone was seen more than once but under ten times. The chain joins TRBV4-3 to TRBJ1-5; possible D gene TRBD1, 6 bases. Trimming stripped 1 base from V and 6 bases from J, with 16 bases between. CDR3 length equals 16 residues. CDR1 is LGHNA and CDR2 is YSLEER in the germline V gene. DNA for the CDR3: TGCGCCAGCAGCCAAGTCGGGGGGGCATTGGGTCAGCCCCAGCATTTT. Translating gives CASSQVGGALGQPQHF.

This clone was counted only a few times. The rearrangement uses TRBV6-1 and TRBJ2-1; TRBD2 might be the D (6 bases). The V end was cut by 4 bases, the J end by 7 bases, with 17 bases between. Germline CDR1 is MNHNS and CDR2 is SASEGT. The CDR3 runs 15 residues. CDR3 in amino acids: CASSGQPGTGNEQFF. For the CDR3, the DNA is TGTGCCAGCAGTGGCCAACCCGGGACTGGGAATGAGCAGTTCTTC.

CDR3 residues: CASSLGRANEKLFF. The CDR3 nucleotides are TGTGCCAGCAGCTTGGGACGGGCTAATGAAAAACTGTTTTTT. This chain links TRBV5-6 with TRBJ1-4; D not certain. The V and J ends lost 0 bases and 3 bases respectively, with 6 bases between them. The CDR3 contains 14 residues. The germline V gene has CDR1 SGHDT and CDR2 YYEEEE. Full variable domain (remainder filled in from reference TRBV5-6 and TRBJ1-4): DAGVTQSPTHLIKTRGQQVTLRCSPKSGHDTVSWYQQALGQGPQFIFQYYEEEERQRGNFPDRFSGHQFPNYSSELNVNALLLGDSALYLCASSLGRANEKLFFGSGTQLSVL.

CDR3 bases: TGCAGCGTTGAATCCCACAGGGGTGACTATGGCTACACCTTC. Translating gives CSVESHRGDYGYTF. The V and J genes are TRBV29-1 and TRBJ1-2; 7 bases match TRBD1. Germline V gives CDR1 SQVTM, CDR2 ANQGSEA. The J segment lost 3 bases and the V segment lost 2 bases, leaving 6 bases of the junction unmatched. The CDR3 length is 14 residues.

The table lists this clone with a few counts. V is TRBV27 and J is TRBJ2-7; tentatively, D is TRBD1 (5 bases). This CDR3 has 15 amino acids. V gave up 0 bases and J gave up 3 bases, with 12 bases separating them. CDR1 is MNHEY, CDR2 SMNVEV, per germline (reference sequence). CDR3 protein: CASSLSFTGHYEQYF. In DNA, the CDR3 is TGTGCCAGCAGTTTATCGTTTACAGGACACTACGAGCAGTACTTC.

This chain uses TRBV9 with TRBJ1-2, with TRBD1 matching over 8 bases. After removal of 0 bases from V and 5 bases from J, the junction contained 6 bases not matched to a gene. This CDR3 is 15 amino acids long. Germline V CDR1 and CDR2: SGDLS, YYNGEE. CDR3 protein: CASSVVGTGLYGYTF. The CDR3 DNA follows: TGTGCCAGCAGCGTAGTCGGGACAGGCTTATATGGCTACACCTTC.

This clone came up a few times. The V gene is TRBV7-2, the J gene TRBJ2-3; the match to TRBD2 covers 7 bases. There are 16 residues in the CDR3. J lost 3 bases, V lost 6 bases, and 12 bases had no gene match. Germline CDR1 and CDR2: SGHTA and FQGNSA. The CDR3 region has the DNA TGTGCCAGCAGTTGGGGGGGACCCCTGGGGACAGATACGCAGTATTTT. This sequence encodes CASSWGGPLGTDTQYF.

This clone was detected only a few times. The chain joins TRBV6-5 to TRBJ1-6; D is uncertain. The V gene's germline CDR1 is MNHEY and CDR2 SVGAGI. Trimming stripped 2 bases from V and 7 bases from J, with 6 bases between. The CDR3 consists of 13 residues. CDR3 region: CASSYDKNSPLHF. In DNA form, the CDR3 reads TGTGCCAGCAGTTACGACAAGAATTCACCCCTCCACTTT.

This clone turned up a few times. The CDR3 DNA is TGTGCCAGCAGTTACGGGGCGGGGGGGCTTCAAGAGACCCAGTACTTC. It translates to CASSYGAGGLQETQYF. This chain connects TRBV6-5 to TRBJ2-5; 9 bases line up with TRBD2. This CDR3 has 16 residues. CDR1 and CDR2 from the germline V gene are MNHEY and SVGAGI. The junction had 6 bases not matched to a gene; V was cut back by 2 bases and J by 2 bases.

The chain uses TRBV27 and TRBJ2-1; 7 nucleotides line up with TRBD2. The CDR3 is 17 amino acids. Unmatched junction bases numbered 12, after V lost 2 bases and J lost 5 bases. Per the germline V gene, CDR1 is MNHEY and CDR2 is SMNVEV (reference sequence). The CDR3 is CASSLPTLSGAHNEQFF. The CDR3 nucleotides read TGTGCCAGCAGTTTACCCACCCTCAGCGGGGCTCACAATGAGCAGTTCTTC.

This clone was seen a few times. The chain is built from TRBV13 and TRBJ2-5, with D perhaps matching TRBD2 (7 bases). Matching the DNA end better, TRBJ2-7 makes the J call doubtful. Germline V lookup: CDR1 PRHDT, CDR2 FYEKMQ (reference sequence). The CDR3 loop spans 14 amino acids. CDR3 nucleotide sequence: TGTGCCAGCAGGATAACAGGGAGGGCCTACGAGCAGTACTTC. Translating it yields CASRITGRAYEQYF.

The table lists this clone with a few counts. This chain uses TRBV7-2 with TRBJ2-7; 14 bases are a match to TRBD2. The germline CDR1 and CDR2 sequences are SGHTA and FQGNSA. The CDR3 loop spans 15 amino acids. V lost 5 bases to trimming and J lost 7 bases; unmatched junction nucleotides: 7. For the CDR3, the DNA is TGTGCCAGCAGCAAGGGACTAGCGGGGGCGGAAGAGCAGTACTTC. This encodes CASSKGLAGAEEQYF.

This clone has a handful of counts. The chain joins TRBV11-2 to TRBJ1-3; D gene ambiguous. V shed 5 bases and J shed 7 bases, with 12 bases lying between them. The CDR3 length is 13 residues. The germline gives CDR1 SGHAT, CDR2 FQNNGV. The CDR3 spells CASSPGVRNTIYF. CDR3 in DNA: TGTGCCAGCAGCCCCGGGGTTAGGAACACCATATATTTT.

The J gene is TRBJ2-1, the V gene TRBV27; the match to TRBD1 covers 10 bases. This CDR3 comprises 15 residues. V shed 7 bases and J 4 bases; nucleotides not matched to a gene: 7. The germline V gene encodes CDR1 MNHEY and CDR2 SMNVEV (reference sequence). The CDR3 loop reads CASKLDRGRYNEQFF. In DNA form, the CDR3 reads TGTGCCAGCAAACTCGACAGGGGGCGTTACAATGAGCAGTTCTTC.